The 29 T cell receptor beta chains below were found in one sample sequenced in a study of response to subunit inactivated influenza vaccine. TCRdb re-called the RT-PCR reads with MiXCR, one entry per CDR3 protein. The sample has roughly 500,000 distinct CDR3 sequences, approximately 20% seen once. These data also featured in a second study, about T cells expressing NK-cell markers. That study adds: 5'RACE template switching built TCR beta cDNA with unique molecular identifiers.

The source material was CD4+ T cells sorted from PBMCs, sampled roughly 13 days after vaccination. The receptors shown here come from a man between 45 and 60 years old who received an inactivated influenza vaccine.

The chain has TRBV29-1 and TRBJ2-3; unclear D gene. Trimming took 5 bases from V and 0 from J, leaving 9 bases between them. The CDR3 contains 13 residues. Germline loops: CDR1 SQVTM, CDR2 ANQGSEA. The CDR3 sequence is CSVSSASTDTQYF. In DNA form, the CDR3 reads TGCAGCGTTTCCAGCGCTAGCACAGATACGCAGTATTTT.

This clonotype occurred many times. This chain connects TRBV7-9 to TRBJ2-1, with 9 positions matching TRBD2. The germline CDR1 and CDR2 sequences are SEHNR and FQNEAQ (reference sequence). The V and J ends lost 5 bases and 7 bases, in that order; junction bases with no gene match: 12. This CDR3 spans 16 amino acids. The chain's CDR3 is CASSPPGRGGRNEQFF. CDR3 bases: TGTGCCAGCAGCCCGCCTGGGCGGGGGGGCCGGAATGAGCAGTTCTTC.

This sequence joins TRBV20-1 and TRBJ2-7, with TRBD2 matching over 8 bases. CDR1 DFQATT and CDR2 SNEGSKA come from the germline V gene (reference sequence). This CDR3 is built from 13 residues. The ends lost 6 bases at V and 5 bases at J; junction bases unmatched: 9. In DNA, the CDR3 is TGCAGTGCGGTGGCAGCGGGAGAGAACGAGCAGTACTTC. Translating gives CSAVAAGENEQYF.

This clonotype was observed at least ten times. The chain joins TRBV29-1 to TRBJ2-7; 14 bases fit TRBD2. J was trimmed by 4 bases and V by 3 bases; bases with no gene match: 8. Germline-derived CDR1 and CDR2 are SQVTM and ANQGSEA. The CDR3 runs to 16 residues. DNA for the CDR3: TGCAGCGTTGAGGCTGGGACTAGCGGGAGTAGGTACGAGCAGTACTTC. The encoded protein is CSVEAGTSGSRYEQYF.

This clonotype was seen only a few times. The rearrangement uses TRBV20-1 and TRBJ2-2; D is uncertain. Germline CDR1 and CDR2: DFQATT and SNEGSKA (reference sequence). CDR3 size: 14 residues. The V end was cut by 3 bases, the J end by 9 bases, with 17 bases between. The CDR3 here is CSASSPPSPRELFF. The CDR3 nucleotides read TGCAGTGCTAGTAGCCCCCCTAGTCCCCGGGAGCTGTTTTTT.

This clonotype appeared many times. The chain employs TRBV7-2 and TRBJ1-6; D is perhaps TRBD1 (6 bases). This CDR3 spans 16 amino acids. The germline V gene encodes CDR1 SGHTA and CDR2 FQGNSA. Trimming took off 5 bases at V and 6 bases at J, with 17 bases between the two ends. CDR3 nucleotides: TGTGCCAGCAGCCCCGGACAGCGCCTTCTTAATTCACCCCTCCACTTT. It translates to CASSPGQRLLNSPLHF.

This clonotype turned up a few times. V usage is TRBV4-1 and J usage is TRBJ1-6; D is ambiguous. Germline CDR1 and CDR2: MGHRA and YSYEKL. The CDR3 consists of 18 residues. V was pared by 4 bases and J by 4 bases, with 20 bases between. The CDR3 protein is CASSRFPHAGDYNSPLHF. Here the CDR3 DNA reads TGCGCCAGCAGCCGCTTTCCCCATGCTGGAGATTATAATTCACCCCTCCACTTT.

CDR3 in amino acids: CASSPPSVSNTEAFF. The CDR3 coding sequence is TGTGCCAGCTCACCACCGTCGGTTTCGAACACTGAAGCTTTCTTT. The chain is built from TRBV18 and TRBJ1-1; D ambiguous. CDR1 is KGHSH, CDR2 LQKENI, per germline. The CDR3 spans 15 residues. Trimming removed 0 bases from V and 1 base from J, with 9 bases in between.

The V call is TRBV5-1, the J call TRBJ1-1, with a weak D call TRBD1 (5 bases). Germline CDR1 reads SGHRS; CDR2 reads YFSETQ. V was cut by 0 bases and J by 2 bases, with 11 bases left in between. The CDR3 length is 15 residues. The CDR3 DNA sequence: TGCGCCAGCAGCTTGGGGCAGACAGCAAACACTGAAGCTTTCTTT. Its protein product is CASSLGQTANTEAFF.

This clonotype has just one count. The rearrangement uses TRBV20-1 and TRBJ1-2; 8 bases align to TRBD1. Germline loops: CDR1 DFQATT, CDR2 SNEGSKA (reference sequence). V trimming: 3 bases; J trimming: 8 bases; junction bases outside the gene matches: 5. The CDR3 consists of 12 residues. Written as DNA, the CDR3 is TGCAGTGCTAGTTCCAGGGGGCTCGGCTACACCTTC. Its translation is CSASSRGLGYTF.

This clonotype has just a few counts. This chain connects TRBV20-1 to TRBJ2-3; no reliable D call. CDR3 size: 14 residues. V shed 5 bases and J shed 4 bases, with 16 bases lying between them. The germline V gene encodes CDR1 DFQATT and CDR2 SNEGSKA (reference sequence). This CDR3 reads CSAEDLRIADTQYF. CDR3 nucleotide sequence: TGCAGTGCTGAGGACCTGCGTATAGCAGATACGCAGTATTTT.

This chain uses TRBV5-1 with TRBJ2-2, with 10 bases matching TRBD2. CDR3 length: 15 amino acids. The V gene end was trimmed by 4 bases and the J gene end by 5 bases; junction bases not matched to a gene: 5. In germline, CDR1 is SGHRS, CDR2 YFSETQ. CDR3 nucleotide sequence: TGCGCCAGCAGCGCAGAACTAGCGGGGACCGGGGAGCTGTTTTTT. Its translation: CASSAELAGTGELFF. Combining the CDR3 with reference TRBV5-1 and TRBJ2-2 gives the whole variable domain KAGVTQTPRYLIKTRGQQVTLSCSPISGHRSVSWYQQTPGQGLQFLFEYFSETQRNKGNFPGRFSGRQFSNSRSEMNVSTLELGDSALYLCASSAELAGTGELFFGEGSRLTVL.

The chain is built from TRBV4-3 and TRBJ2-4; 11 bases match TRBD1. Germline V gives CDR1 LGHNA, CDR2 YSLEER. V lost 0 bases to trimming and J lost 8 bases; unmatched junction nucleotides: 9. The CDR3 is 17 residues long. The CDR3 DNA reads TGCGCCAGCAGCCAAGACCTCCGGGACAGGGGGTCGGACATTCAGTACTTC. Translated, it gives CASSQDLRDRGSDIQYF.

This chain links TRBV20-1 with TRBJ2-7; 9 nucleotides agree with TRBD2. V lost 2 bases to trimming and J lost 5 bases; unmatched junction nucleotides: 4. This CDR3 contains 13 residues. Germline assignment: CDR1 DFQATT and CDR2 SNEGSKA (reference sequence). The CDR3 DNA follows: TGCAGTGCTAGATCGCCTAGCGGGAACGAGCAGTACTTC. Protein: CSARSPSGNEQYF.

CDR3 protein: CSASAGNTGELFF. The CDR3 region has the DNA TGCAGTGCTAGTGCGGGAAACACCGGGGAGCTGTTTTTT. The genes are TRBV20-1 and TRBJ2-2, with a weak D call TRBD2 (6 bases). The V gene lost 3 bases and the J gene lost 2 bases, with 7 bases spanning the gap. The CDR3 spans 13 residues. Germline CDR1 and CDR2: DFQATT and SNEGSKA (reference sequence).

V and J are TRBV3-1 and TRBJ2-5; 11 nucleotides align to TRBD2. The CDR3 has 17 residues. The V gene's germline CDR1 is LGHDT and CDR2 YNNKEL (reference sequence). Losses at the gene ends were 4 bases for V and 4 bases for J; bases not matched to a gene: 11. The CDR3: CASSRLLAGGPGETQYF. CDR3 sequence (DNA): TGTGCCAGCAGCCGACTTTTAGCGGGGGGGCCCGGAGAGACCCAGTACTTC.

CDR3 DNA: TGCGCCAGCAGCCAACTCGGCGGCAATCAGCCCCAGCATTTT. Its protein product is CASSQLGGNQPQHF. The chain employs TRBV4-1 and TRBJ1-5, with no clear D. The CDR3 spans 14 residues. With 2 bases removed from V and 2 bases from J, the gap between germline ends came to 7 bases. Germline CDR1 is MGHRA and CDR2 is YSYEKL.

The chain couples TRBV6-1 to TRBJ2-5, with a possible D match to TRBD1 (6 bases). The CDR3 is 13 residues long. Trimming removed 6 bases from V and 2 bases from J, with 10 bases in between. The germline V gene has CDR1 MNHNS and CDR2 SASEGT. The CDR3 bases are TGTGCCAGCAGGGCAGGACAGCAAGAGACCCAGTACTTC. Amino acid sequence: CASRAGQQETQYF.

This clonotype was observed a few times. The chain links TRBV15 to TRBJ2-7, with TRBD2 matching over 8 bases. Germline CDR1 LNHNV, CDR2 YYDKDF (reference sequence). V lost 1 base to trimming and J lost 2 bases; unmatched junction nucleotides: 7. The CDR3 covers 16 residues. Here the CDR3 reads CATSRALTSGAYEQYF. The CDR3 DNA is TGTGCCACCAGCAGAGCACTTACTAGCGGAGCCTACGAGCAGTACTTC.

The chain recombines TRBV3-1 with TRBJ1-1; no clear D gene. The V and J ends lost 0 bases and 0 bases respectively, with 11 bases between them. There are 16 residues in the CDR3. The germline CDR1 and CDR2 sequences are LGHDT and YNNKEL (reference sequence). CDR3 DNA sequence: TGTGCCAGCAGCCAAGAGAGGGTTCGCATGAACACTGAAGCTTTCTTT. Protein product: CASSQERVRMNTEAFF.

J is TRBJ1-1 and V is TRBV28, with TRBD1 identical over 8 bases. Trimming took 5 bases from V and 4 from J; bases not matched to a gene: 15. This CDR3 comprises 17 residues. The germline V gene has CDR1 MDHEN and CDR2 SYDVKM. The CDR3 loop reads CASSTRTGRRVGTEAFF. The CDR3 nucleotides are TGTGCCAGCAGTACTCGGACAGGGCGAAGAGTTGGCACTGAAGCTTTCTTT.

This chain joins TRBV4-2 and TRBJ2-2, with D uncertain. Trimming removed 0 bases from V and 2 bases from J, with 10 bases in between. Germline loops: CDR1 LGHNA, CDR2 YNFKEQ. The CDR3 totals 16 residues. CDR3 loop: CASSQDLVSNTGELFF. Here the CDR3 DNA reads TGTGCCAGCAGCCAAGATTTGGTCTCCAACACCGGGGAGCTGTTTTTT.

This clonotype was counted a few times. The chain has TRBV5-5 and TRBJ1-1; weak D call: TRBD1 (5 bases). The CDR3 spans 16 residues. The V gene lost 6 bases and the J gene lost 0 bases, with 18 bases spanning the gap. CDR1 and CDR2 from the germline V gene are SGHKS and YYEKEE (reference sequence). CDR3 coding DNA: TGTGCCAGCATCAGAGCTTCGAACAGGATGAACACTGAAGCTTTCTTT. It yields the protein CASIRASNRMNTEAFF.

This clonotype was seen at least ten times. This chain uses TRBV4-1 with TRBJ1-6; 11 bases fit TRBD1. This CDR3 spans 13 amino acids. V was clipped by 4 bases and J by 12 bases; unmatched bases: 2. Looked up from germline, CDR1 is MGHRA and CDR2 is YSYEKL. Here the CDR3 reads CASSLGQGVPLHF. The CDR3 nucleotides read TGCGCCAGCAGCCTGGGACAGGGGGTACCCCTCCACTTT.

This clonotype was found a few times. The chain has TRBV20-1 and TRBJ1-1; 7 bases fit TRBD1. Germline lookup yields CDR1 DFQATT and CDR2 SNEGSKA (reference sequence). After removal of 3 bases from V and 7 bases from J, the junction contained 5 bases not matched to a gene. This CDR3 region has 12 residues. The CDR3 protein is CSARQGVYEAFF. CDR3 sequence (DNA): TGCAGTGCTAGGCAGGGGGTTTATGAAGCTTTCTTT.

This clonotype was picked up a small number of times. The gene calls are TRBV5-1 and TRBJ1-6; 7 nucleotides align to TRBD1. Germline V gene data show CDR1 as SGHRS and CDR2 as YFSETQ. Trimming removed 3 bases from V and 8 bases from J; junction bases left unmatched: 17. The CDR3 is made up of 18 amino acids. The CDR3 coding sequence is TGCGCCAGCAGCTCGGGGGCAGTCGCACAGGGGACGGATTCACCCCTCCACTTT. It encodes CASSSGAVAQGTDSPLHF.

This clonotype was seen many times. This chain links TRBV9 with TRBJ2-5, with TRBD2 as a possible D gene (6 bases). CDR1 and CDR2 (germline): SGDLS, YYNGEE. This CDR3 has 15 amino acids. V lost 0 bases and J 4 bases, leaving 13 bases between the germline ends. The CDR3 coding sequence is TGTGCCAGCAGCGTAGGGGCAAAGGGAGGAGAGACCCAGTACTTC. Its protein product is CASSVGAKGGETQYF.

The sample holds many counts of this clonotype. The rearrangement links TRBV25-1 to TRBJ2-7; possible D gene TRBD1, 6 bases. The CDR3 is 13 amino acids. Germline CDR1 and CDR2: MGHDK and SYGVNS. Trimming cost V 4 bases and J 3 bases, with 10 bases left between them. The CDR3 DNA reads TGTGCCAGCAGTGGACAGGCCCTCTACGAGCAGTACTTC. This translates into CASSGQALYEQYF.

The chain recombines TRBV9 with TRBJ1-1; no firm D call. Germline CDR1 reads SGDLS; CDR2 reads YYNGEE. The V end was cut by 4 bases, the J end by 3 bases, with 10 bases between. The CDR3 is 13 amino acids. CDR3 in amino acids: CASSSHIDTEAFF. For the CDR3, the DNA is TGTGCCAGCAGCTCCCACATTGACACTGAAGCTTTCTTT.